Following are 29 T cell receptor beta chains from one sample sequenced in a study of identical twins. MiXCR, applied by TCRdb to the 5' RACE reads, yields one record per CDR3 protein. The sample lists about 530,000 distinct CDR3 sequences, around 15% seen once, with around 0.48% in the top ten. These data also formed part of another study, on yellow fever vaccine responses in identical twins.

The specimen was CD4+ T cells sorted from blood. These receptors were collected from a woman younger than 35 in good health.

Many counts were recorded for this clonotype. The rearrangement uses TRBV7-9 and TRBJ1-1; D remains unclear. V was clipped by 5 bases and J by 1 base, with 14 bases between them. CDR1 is SEHNR and CDR2 is FQNEAQ in the germline V gene (reference sequence). The CDR3 spans 15 residues. This CDR3 reads CASSPNRPENTEAFF. The CDR3 bases are TGTGCCAGCAGCCCAAACCGGCCGGAGAACACTGAAGCTTTCTTT.

There are a few counts of this clonotype. The chain employs TRBV11-2 and TRBJ1-1, with TRBD1 identical over 7 bases. CDR1 SGHAT and CDR2 FQNNGV come from the germline V gene. The CDR3 runs 16 residues. V was pared by 2 bases and J by 0 bases, with 6 bases of the junction left unmatched. The CDR3 nucleotides are TGTGCCAGCAGCTTAAAGACAGGGAAGGTGAACACTGAAGCTTTCTTT. It codes for CASSLKTGKVNTEAFF.

The rearrangement joins TRBV4-1 to TRBJ2-1, with 9 bases identical to TRBD2. CDR1 is MGHRA, CDR2 YSYEKL, per germline. V gave up 0 bases and J gave up 6 bases; unmatched junction bases: 6. This CDR3 comprises 16 residues. The CDR3 region has the DNA TGCGCCAGCAGCCAAGATCGCTTAGCGGGAGTCAATGAGCAGTTCTTC. Its translation is CASSQDRLAGVNEQFF.

This clonotype was seen a single time. This chain uses TRBV6-2 or TRBV6-3 with TRBJ2-3; D might be TRBD1 (5 bases). Germline loops: CDR1 MNHEY, CDR2 SVGEGT. The ends were cut back, 6 bases at V and 0 bases at J, with 16 bases in the middle. The CDR3 extends over 16 amino acids. The CDR3 is CASSRLRTRSTDTQYF. Written as DNA, the CDR3 is TGTGCCAGCAGCCGCCTCCGGACAAGAAGCACAGATACGCAGTATTTT.

This clonotype was picked up a small number of times. The J gene is TRBJ2-3, the V gene TRBV20-1; 14 bases align to TRBD2. The CDR3 is made up of 16 amino acids. V shed 7 bases and J 4 bases; nucleotides not matched to a gene: 10. Per the germline V gene, CDR1 is DFQATT and CDR2 is SNEGSKA (reference sequence). The CDR3, as DNA: TGCAGTGTCCCGCGCACGGGACTAGCGGGAGCAGATACGCAGTATTTT. This encodes CSVPRTGLAGADTQYF.

At least ten counts were recorded for this clonotype. V gene TRBV12-3 or TRBV12-4 combines with J gene TRBJ2-7; D gene unclear. Deletions cut 5 bases from V and 1 base from J, with 9 bases between. The CDR3 extends over 13 amino acids. The CDR3 coding sequence is TGTGCCAGCAGTAAACAGCCATCCTACGAGCAGTACTTC. Translation: CASSKQPSYEQYF.

This clonotype has a handful of counts. This chain's CDR3 is CASRRLGQGGSEQFF. The CDR3 DNA reads TGTGCCAGCAGGCGGTTGGGACAGGGGGGTAGTGAGCAGTTCTTC. The chain has TRBV6-2 or TRBV6-3 and TRBJ2-1; 11 nucleotides match TRBD1. Germline-derived CDR1 and CDR2 are MNHEY and SVGEGT. V was clipped by 6 bases and J by 9 bases; unmatched bases: 10. The CDR3 has 15 amino acids.

This clonotype was seen more than once but under ten times. The rearrangement links TRBV14 to TRBJ2-1, with D perhaps TRBD1 or TRBD2 (5 bases each). CDR1 is SGHDN and CDR2 is FVKESK in the germline V gene. V was pared by 3 bases and J by 3 bases, with 15 bases between. The CDR3 spans 16 residues. The CDR3 bases are TGTGCCAGCAGCCAGCTACTAGGGACCCTCTACAATGAGCAGTTCTTC. Its protein is CASSQLLGTLYNEQFF.

This clonotype was observed a few times. The rearrangement uses TRBV29-1 and TRBJ1-4, with D tentatively TRBD1 (5 bases). This CDR3 is built from 12 residues. V was clipped by 6 bases and J by 7 bases, with 12 bases between them. CDR1 is SQVTM and CDR2 is ANQGSEA in the germline V gene. The CDR3 nucleotides are TGCAGCGTGTGGGGGGAAAGTGAAAAACTGTTTTTT. Translated: CSVWGESEKLFF.

The rearrangement joins TRBV2 to TRBJ2-5; no clear D. Germline assignment: CDR1 SNHLY and CDR2 FYNNEI. The V and J ends lost 2 bases and 2 bases respectively, with 9 bases between them. This CDR3 contains 14 residues. The CDR3 sequence: CASSETSWQETQYF. The CDR3 DNA sequence: TGTGCCAGCAGTGAAACCAGTTGGCAAGAGACCCAGTACTTC.

The chain employs TRBV20-1 and TRBJ2-7; TRBD1 might be the D (6 bases). This CDR3 has 14 residues. Germline loops: CDR1 DFQATT, CDR2 SNEGSKA (reference sequence). V gave up 6 bases and J gave up 5 bases, with 20 bases separating them. CDR3 in DNA: TGCAGTGCGATCAGGGGAGCCGGTTTTGACGAGCAGTACTTC. Amino acids: CSAIRGAGFDEQYF.

This chain uses TRBV19 with TRBJ2-2, with TRBD1 identical over 8 bases. Germline lookup yields CDR1 LNHDA and CDR2 SQIVND (reference sequence). The junction had 3 bases not matched to a gene; V was cut back by 5 bases and J by 4 bases. This CDR3 has 14 amino acids. The DNA for the CDR3 is TGTGCCAGTAGTCAGACAGGGGTCACCGGGGAGCTGTTTTTT. Its translation: CASSQTGVTGELFF.

The chain recombines TRBV7-9 with TRBJ2-2, with TRBD2 identical over 7 bases. The trim removed 6 bases at V and 5 bases at J, leaving 9 bases unmatched. The V gene's germline CDR1 is SEHNR and CDR2 FQNEAQ (reference sequence). There are 15 residues in the CDR3. CDR3 residues: CASRGPAGSTGELFF. The CDR3 region has the DNA TGTGCCAGCAGAGGGCCAGCGGGAAGTACCGGGGAGCTGTTTTTT. The whole variable domain, remainder taken from reference TRBV7-9 and TRBJ2-2, is DTGVSQNPRHKITKRGQNVTFRCDPISEHNRLYWYRQTLGQGPEFLTYFQNEAQLEKSRLLSDRFSAERPKGSFSTLEIQRTEQGDSAMYLCASRGPAGSTGELFFGEGSRLTVL.

V usage is TRBV20-1 and J usage is TRBJ2-1; D is ambiguous. The V end was cut by 8 bases, the J end by 3 bases, with 14 bases between. This CDR3 is built from 13 residues. CDR1 DFQATT and CDR2 SNEGSKA come from the germline V gene (reference sequence). The CDR3 nucleotides are TGCAGTCCGAGATGGGGAATCTACAATGAGCAGTTCTTC. Protein: CSPRWGIYNEQFF.

Only a few counts were recorded for this clonotype. The chain combines TRBV20-1 with TRBJ1-2; possible D gene TRBD1, 6 bases. The germline CDR1 and CDR2 sequences are DFQATT and SNEGSKA (reference sequence). The CDR3 sequence is 16 residues long. V gave up 1 base and J gave up 5 bases, with 20 bases separating them. The CDR3 DNA follows: TGCAGTGCTAGAGGTGGGGGCGGGTCAGAATGGTATGGCTACACCTTC. Protein sequence: CSARGGGGSEWYGYTF.

This rearrangement joins TRBV20-1 to TRBJ2-7; weak D call: TRBD2 (5 bases). Trimming stripped 3 bases from V and 3 bases from J, with 15 bases between. The CDR3 runs 14 residues. Per the germline V gene, CDR1 is DFQATT and CDR2 is SNEGSKA (reference sequence). The CDR3 region is CSARTTSGFYEQYF. In DNA, the CDR3 is TGCAGTGCTAGGACTACTAGTGGGTTCTACGAGCAGTACTTC.

This clonotype turned up a few times. CDR3 loop: CSASEGSSYNEQFF. For the CDR3, the DNA is TGCAGTGCTAGCGAGGGGTCCTCCTACAATGAGCAGTTCTTC. The chain employs TRBV20-1 and TRBJ2-1; D may correspond to TRBD1 or TRBD2 (5 bases each). The CDR3 has 14 amino acids. V lost 3 bases to trimming and J lost 0 bases, with 9 bases between them. CDR1 is DFQATT and CDR2 is SNEGSKA in the germline V gene (reference sequence).

The table lists this clonotype with a few counts. The V call is TRBV10-3, the J call TRBJ2-3; 7 nucleotides align to TRBD2. V was clipped by 1 base and J by 2 bases; unmatched bases: 3. The CDR3 covers 15 residues. Germline values: CDR1 ENHRY, CDR2 SYGVKD. The CDR3 is CAISEFSGTTDTQYF. CDR3 nucleotides: TGTGCCATCAGTGAGTTCAGCGGGACCACAGATACGCAGTATTTT.

A few counts support this clonotype. The chain employs TRBV10-3 and TRBJ1-6; 8 nucleotides match TRBD1. The CDR3 sequence is 16 residues long. Unmatched junction bases numbered 3, after V lost 0 bases and J lost 5 bases. The V gene's germline CDR1 is ENHRY and CDR2 SYGVKD. CDR3 sequence reads: CAISESDRVNNSPLHF. CDR3 nucleotide sequence: TGTGCCATCAGTGAGTCGGACAGGGTTAATAATTCACCCCTCCACTTT.

This clonotype was counted at least ten times. The J gene is TRBJ2-5, the V gene TRBV12-3 or TRBV12-4; no reliable D call. V lost 4 bases to trimming and J lost 1 base, with 7 bases between them. The CDR3 runs 13 residues. The CDR3 DNA reads TGTGCCAGCAGTTCCCCCGTCCAAGAGACCCAGTACTTC. It translates to CASSSPVQETQYF.

CDR3 sequence reads: CSARDWSGRARSYNEQFF. Written as DNA, the CDR3 is TGCAGTGCTAGAGATTGGAGCGGGAGGGCCAGGTCCTACAATGAGCAGTTCTTC. The chain is built from TRBV20-1 and TRBJ2-1, with TRBD2 identical over 10 bases. The CDR3 is 18 amino acids. With V trimmed by 0 bases and J by 1 base, 9 bases remained unmatched. Germline assignment: CDR1 DFQATT and CDR2 SNEGSKA (reference sequence).

This chain joins TRBV6-5 and TRBJ1-4, with 7 bases aligning to TRBD1. V was pared by 2 bases and J by 6 bases, with 3 bases of the junction left unmatched. The CDR3 runs 14 residues. Germline CDR1 is MNHEY and CDR2 is SVGAGI. The CDR3 DNA follows: TGTGCCAGCAGTTACGGGGACAGCCATGAAAAACTGTTTTTT. Its protein product is CASSYGDSHEKLFF.

This clonotype was seen at least ten times. The chain uses TRBV12-3 or TRBV12-4 and TRBJ2-1; no clear D. With 3 bases removed from V and 7 bases from J, the gap between germline ends came to 10 bases. This CDR3 comprises 13 residues. The CDR3: CASSLGLVNEQFF. The CDR3 DNA reads as TGTGCCAGCAGTTTGGGTTTAGTAAATGAGCAGTTCTTC.

The rearrangement uses TRBV6-1 and TRBJ2-3, with D perhaps TRBD2 (7 bases). The ends were cut back, 11 bases at V and 5 bases at J, with 20 bases in the middle. Germline V gene data show CDR1 as MNHNS and CDR2 as SASEGT. The CDR3 spans 14 residues. CDR3 sequence reads: CACKGGGRIDTQYF. For the CDR3, the DNA is TGTGCCTGCAAGGGGGGGGGCCGTATAGATACGCAGTATTTT.

The CDR3 DNA follows: TGCAGTGCTAGAGATTTACAGGGGGCGGGTGAAAAACTGTTTTTT. This sequence encodes CSARDLQGAGEKLFF. The chain employs TRBV20-1 and TRBJ1-4; TRBD1 matches 9 bases. The CDR3 covers 15 residues. Germline V gene lookup returns CDR1 DFQATT and CDR2 SNEGSKA (reference sequence). The ends lost 0 bases at V and 7 bases at J; junction bases unmatched: 6.

The rearrangement links TRBV6-5 to TRBJ2-5, with a weak D call TRBD2 (6 bases). Trimming removed 4 bases at V and 7 bases at J, with 19 bases between. Germline CDR1 is MNHEY and CDR2 is SVGAGI. The CDR3 runs to 15 residues. The chain's CDR3 is CASSSRVLPGGTQYF. CDR3 nucleotide sequence: TGTGCCAGCAGTTCGCGTGTCTTGCCCGGGGGGACCCAGTACTTC.

V and J are TRBV12-3 or TRBV12-4 and TRBJ2-3; TRBD2 matches at 9 bases. The CDR3 runs to 15 residues. V lost 4 bases to trimming and J lost 5 bases; unmatched junction nucleotides: 7. The CDR3 loop is CASSSRGGAGDTQYF. The CDR3, as DNA: TGTGCCAGCAGTTCTCGCGGGGGGGCAGGAGATACGCAGTATTTT.

This rearrangement joins TRBV2 to TRBJ1-1; D uncertain. This CDR3 has 12 residues. V dropped 6 bases and J dropped 1 base, with 6 bases sitting between them. Germline CDR1 SNHLY, CDR2 FYNNEI. In DNA form, the CDR3 reads TGTGCCAGCAGCGCTACGAACACTGAAGCTTTCTTT. It encodes CASSATNTEAFF.

The chain joins TRBV20-1 to TRBJ1-3; the match to TRBD1 covers 8 bases. The V gene's germline CDR1 is DFQATT and CDR2 SNEGSKA (reference sequence). V lost 4 bases, J lost 2 bases, and 1 base stayed unmatched. The CDR3 consists of 13 residues. The CDR3 nucleotides are TGCAGTGCTATGGACAGGGCTGGAAACACCATATATTTT. Protein: CSAMDRAGNTIYF.